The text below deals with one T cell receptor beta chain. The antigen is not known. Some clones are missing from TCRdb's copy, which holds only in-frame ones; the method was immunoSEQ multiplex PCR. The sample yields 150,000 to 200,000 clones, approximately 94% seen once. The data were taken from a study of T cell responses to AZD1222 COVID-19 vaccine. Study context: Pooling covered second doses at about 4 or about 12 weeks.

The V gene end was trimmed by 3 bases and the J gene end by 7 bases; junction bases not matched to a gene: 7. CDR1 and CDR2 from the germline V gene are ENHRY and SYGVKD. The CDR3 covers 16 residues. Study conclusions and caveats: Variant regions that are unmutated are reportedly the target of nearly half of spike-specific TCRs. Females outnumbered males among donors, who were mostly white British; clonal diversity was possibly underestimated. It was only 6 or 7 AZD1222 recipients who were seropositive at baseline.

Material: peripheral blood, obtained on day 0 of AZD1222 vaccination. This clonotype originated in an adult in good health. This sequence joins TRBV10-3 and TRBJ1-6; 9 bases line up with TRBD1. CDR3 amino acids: CAISDARDRVNSPLHF. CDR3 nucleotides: TGTGCCATCAGTGATGCCCGGGACAGGGTGAATTCACCCCTCCACTTT.